The next 18 T cell receptor beta chains were all read from a single sample in a study of blood T cell repertoires in COVID-19. TCRdb's table, derived via immunoSEQ multiplex PCR, lists solely in-frame clones and lacks some. Of more than 75,000 clones in the sample, approximately 81% were seen once. The specimen sequenced was peripheral blood. Receptors were obtained from a woman in her 70s with acute or convalescent COVID-19.

This chain connects TRBV21-1 to TRBJ2-7; the D call TRBD2 from the table was never checked on the DNA. TRBV21-1 is reported as a pseudogene. This CDR3 is built from 12 residues. CDR3 nucleotide sequence: TGTGCCAGCAGCAAAGTCCCGGGGGAGCAGTACGTC. Amino acid sequence: CASSKVPGEQYV.

The rearrangement uses TRBV20-1 and TRBJ2-3; the D gene is possibly TRBD2 (5 bases). CDR3 length: 15 residues. V gave up 3 bases and J gave up 0 bases, with 13 bases separating them. Germline-derived CDR1 and CDR2 are DFQATT and SNEGSKA (reference sequence). CDR3 region: CSASTRGASTDTQYF. The CDR3 nucleotides are TGCAGTGCTAGTACCCGGGGAGCTAGCACAGATACGCAGTATTTT.

V and J are TRBV13 and TRBJ2-3; D may be TRBD1 (6 bases). The CDR3 contains 16 residues. Germline V gene sequence: CDR1 PRHDT, CDR2 FYEKMQ (reference sequence). V was trimmed by 3 bases and J by 0 bases, leaving 13 bases between them. CDR3 coding DNA: TGTGCCAGCAGCTTGTACAGGGCCCGTAGCACAGATACGCAGTATTTT. This sequence encodes CASSLYRARSTDTQYF. Together with reference TRBV13 and TRBJ2-3, the CDR3 gives the full variable domain: AAGVIQSPRHLIKEKRETATLKCYPIPRHDTVYWYQQGPGQDPQFLISFYEKMQSDKGSIPDRFSAQQFSDYHSELNMSSLELGDSALYFCASSLYRARSTDTQYFGPGTRLTVL.

The DNA for the CDR3 is TGCGCCAGCAGCTTGGGAGGACAGGGGGGGACTGAAGCTTTCTTT. Residues: CASSLGGQGGTEAFF. The V call is TRBV5-1, the J call TRBJ1-1; 10 bases are a match to TRBD1. The V segment lost 0 bases and the J segment 5 bases; nucleotides outside the gene matches: 4. The CDR3 has 15 amino acids. Germline values: CDR1 SGHRS, CDR2 YFSETQ.

The chain combines TRBV6-5 with TRBJ2-7; 10 bases map to TRBD2. V shed 4 bases, J shed 3 bases, and the junction held 3 bases outside the gene matches. Per the germline V gene, CDR1 is MNHEY and CDR2 is SVGAGI. This CDR3 is built from 14 residues. CDR3 residues: CASSSTSGVYEQYV. The CDR3 coding sequence is TGTGCCAGCAGTTCCACTAGCGGGGTCTACGAGCAGTACGTC.

The chain has TRBV4-3 and TRBJ2-5; D remains ambiguous. V lost 0 bases and J lost 2, with 16 bases in between. There are 17 residues in the CDR3. CDR1 LGHNA and CDR2 YSLEER come from the germline V gene. The CDR3 region is CASSQDRDGALQETQYF. As DNA, the CDR3 is TGCGCCAGCAGCCAAGACCGTGACGGAGCCCTTCAAGAGACCCAGTACTTC.

The chain has TRBV7-9 and TRBJ1-6; perhaps TRBD1 as D (5 bases). V was pared by 6 bases and J by 5 bases, with 17 bases between. CDR1 is SEHNR and CDR2 is FQNEAQ in the germline V gene (reference sequence). This CDR3 contains 16 residues. CDR3 DNA: TGTGCCAGCAGTCGACAGAATCGAGAGAATAATTCACCCCTCCACTTT. Residues: CASSRQNRENNSPLHF.

This chain links TRBV5-4 with TRBJ2-3; 13 bases align to TRBD2. The J segment lost 0 bases and the V segment lost 4 bases, leaving 8 bases of the junction unmatched. From germline, CDR1 is SGHNT and CDR2 YYREEE (reference sequence). The CDR3 is made up of 18 amino acids. CDR3 protein: CASSAGLAGAPSTDTQYF. For the CDR3, the DNA is TGTGCCAGCAGCGCAGGACTAGCGGGGGCCCCTAGCACAGATACGCAGTATTTT.

This chain uses TRBV11-3 with TRBJ1-2, with D unclear. CDR1 is SGHNT, CDR2 YENEEA, per germline. There are 14 residues in the CDR3. With 3 bases removed from V and 2 bases from J, the gap between germline ends came to 10 bases. The CDR3 protein is CASSLGRANYGYTF. CDR3 DNA: TGTGCCAGCAGCTTGGGGAGGGCAAACTATGGCTACACCTTC.

This clone has only one observation. This chain joins TRBV6-2 or TRBV6-3 and TRBJ1-5; D unresolved. Trimming took off 2 bases at V and 0 bases at J, with 11 bases between the two ends. The CDR3 length is 16 residues. The germline V gene has CDR1 MNHEY and CDR2 SVGEGT. CDR3 DNA sequence: TGTGCCAGCAGTTACCTGGGCATCACTAGCAATCAGCCCCAGCATTTT. Its protein product is CASSYLGITSNQPQHF.

The genes are TRBV2 and TRBJ2-3; D is possibly TRBD2 (7 bases). There are 17 residues in the CDR3. Trimming took off 3 bases at V and 4 bases at J, with 20 bases between the two ends. The germline gives CDR1 SNHLY, CDR2 FYNNEI. The CDR3 DNA reads TGTGCCAGCAGTGAGGGGGGGCGAATGATTCCCCCAGATACGCAGTATTTT. Its protein product is CASSEGGRMIPPDTQYF.

The chain employs TRBV30 and TRBJ1-4; the D gene is possibly TRBD1 (6 bases). The ends were cut back, 3 bases at V and 5 bases at J, with 16 bases in the middle. Germline CDR1 is GTSNPN and CDR2 is SVGIG (reference sequence). The CDR3 is 15 residues long. The CDR3: CAWRDTGHSNEKLFF. The CDR3 DNA sequence: TGTGCCTGGAGAGACACGGGACACTCGAATGAAAAACTGTTTTTT.

This rearrangement joins TRBV10-1 to TRBJ2-3; tentatively, D is TRBD1 (6 bases). The V gene's germline CDR1 is WNHNN and CDR2 SYGVQD (reference sequence). There are 15 residues in the CDR3. V was shortened by 0 bases and J by 3 bases, with 10 bases between the two germline ends. CDR3 DNA sequence: TGCGCCAGCAGTGAGTCGCCGACAGGTACAGATACGCAGTATTTT. This gives the protein CASSESPTGTDTQYF.

CDR3 nucleotide sequence: TGTGCCAGCAGCCAAGATAGGGGAACAGGGGGCGTCGGTTCACCCCTCCACTTT. It encodes CASSQDRGTGGVGSPLHF. The chain joins TRBV14 to TRBJ1-6; 9 bases are shared with TRBD1. The CDR3 length is 18 residues. Trimming cost V 0 bases and J 9 bases; bases outside gene matches: 12. Germline-derived CDR1 and CDR2 are SGHDN and FVKESK. Drawing the rest from reference TRBV14 and TRBJ1-6, the complete variable domain is EAGVTQFPSHSVIEKGQTVTLRCDPISGHDNLYWYRRVMGKEIKFLLHFVKESKQDESGMPNNRFLAERTGGTYSTLKVQPAELEDSGVYFCASSQDRGTGGVGSPLHFGNGTRLTVT.

This clone was seen more than once but under ten times. This chain joins TRBV18 and TRBJ1-1; D ambiguous. The V and J ends lost 3 bases and 4 bases respectively, with 12 bases between them. The CDR3 runs to 14 residues. Germline V gives CDR1 KGHSH, CDR2 LQKENI. The CDR3 reads CASSPGAGSTEAFF. The DNA for the CDR3 is TGTGCCAGCTCACCCGGAGCTGGGAGCACTGAAGCTTTCTTT. Full variable domain (rest looked up from reference TRBV18 and TRBJ1-1): NAGVMQNPRHLVRRRGQEARLRCSPMKGHSHVYWYRQLPEEGLKFMVYLQKENIIDESGMPKERFSAEFPKEGPSILRIQQVVRGDSAAYFCASSPGAGSTEAFFGQGTRLTVV.

The CDR3 DNA sequence: TGCGCCAGCAGGTCACTAGCGGGGGGGAACACCGGGGAGCTGTTTTTT. Amino acids: CASRSLAGGNTGELFF. This rearrangement joins TRBV4-1 to TRBJ2-2, with TRBD2 matching 12 bases. This CDR3 contains 16 residues. J lost 1 base, V lost 6 bases, and 3 bases had no gene match. CDR1 is MGHRA and CDR2 is YSYEKL in the germline V gene.

The chain recombines TRBV29-1 with TRBJ2-1; 7 bases map to TRBD1. V shed 3 bases, J shed 3 bases, and the junction held 5 bases outside the gene matches. Germline V gives CDR1 SQVTM, CDR2 ANQGSEA. The CDR3 contains 14 residues. The CDR3 bases are TGCAGCGTTGAGTGGCAGGGGGACTACAATGAGCAGTTCTTC. Amino acids: CSVEWQGDYNEQFF.

This chain joins TRBV14 and TRBJ1-2; 7 nucleotides line up with TRBD1. Trimming at V came to 4 bases and at J to 2 bases, leaving 1 base not matched to a gene. The germline gives CDR1 SGHDN, CDR2 FVKESK. CDR3 size: 13 residues. CDR3 nucleotides: TGTGCCAGCAGCCCACAGGGGAACTATGGCTACACCTTC. It yields the protein CASSPQGNYGYTF. Full variable domain (outside the CDR3, taken from reference TRBV14 and TRBJ1-2): EAGVTQFPSHSVIEKGQTVTLRCDPISGHDNLYWYRRVMGKEIKFLLHFVKESKQDESGMPNNRFLAERTGGTYSTLKVQPAELEDSGVYFCASSPQGNYGYTFGSGTRLTVV.